These 26 T cell receptor beta chains were all obtained from the same sample, sequenced in a study of T cells after yellow fever vaccination. One entry per CDR3 protein, called by TCRdb with MiXCR from the 5' RACE reads. The sample yields some 670,000 distinct CDR3 sequences, roughly an eighth seen once. The sample here was PBMCs, taken on the day of the yellow fever booster vaccination. These receptors were collected from a man aged 25 to 45 who received the YFV17D yellow fever vaccine.

This chain joins TRBV23-1 and TRBJ2-2; either TRBD1 or TRBD2 may fit D (6 bases each). TRBV23-1 is flagged as an ORF with uncertain function. V gave up 8 bases and J gave up 4 bases, with 20 bases separating them. This CDR3 comprises 16 residues. CDR3 in amino acids: CASPTHRGASTGELFF. CDR3 sequence (DNA): TGCGCCAGCCCCACCCATAGGGGGGCGAGCACCGGGGAGCTGTTTTTT.

This clonotype occurred a few times. V gene TRBV12-3 or TRBV12-4 combines with J gene TRBJ2-1, with D tentatively TRBD1 (5 bases). V was shortened by 3 bases and J by 9 bases, with 21 bases between the two germline ends. This CDR3 is built from 16 residues. CDR3 nucleotide sequence: TGTGCCAGCAGTTTTTTAGTTAAAGGGGTGGCTGCTGAGCAGTTCTTC. Translating gives CASSFLVKGVAAEQFF.

This clonotype has just a few counts. The J gene is TRBJ2-1, the V gene TRBV5-1; tentatively, D is TRBD1 or TRBD2 (6 bases each). CDR3 size: 17 residues. Germline CDR1 and CDR2: SGHRS and YFSETQ. With 4 bases removed from V and 9 bases from J, the gap between germline ends came to 26 bases. The CDR3 sequence is CASSGAEGETSRSEQFF. As DNA, the CDR3 is TGCGCCAGCAGCGGAGCAGAGGGGGAAACTAGCCGGTCTGAGCAGTTCTTC.

This clonotype was seen a few times. V usage is TRBV30 and J usage is TRBJ2-2; TRBD1 or TRBD2 may be the D gene (6 bases each). This CDR3 is built from 14 residues. From germline, CDR1 is GTSNPN and CDR2 SVGIG (reference sequence). The germline V and J ends were trimmed by 4 bases and 5 bases, with 14 bases remaining between them. The CDR3: CAWIGGRRTGELFF. The CDR3 coding sequence is TGTGCCTGGATAGGGGGGAGGCGAACCGGGGAGCTGTTTTTT.

This clonotype has at least ten counts. The chain couples TRBV19 to TRBJ2-1; 8 bases are a match to TRBD2. The CDR3 totals 13 residues. Germline V lookup: CDR1 LNHDA, CDR2 SQIVND (reference sequence). With V trimmed by 9 bases and J by 5 bases, 6 bases remained unmatched. As DNA, the CDR3 is TGTGCCAGCAGCTTAGCGGGAAACAATGAGCAGTTCTTC. Its protein product is CASSLAGNNEQFF.

The chain is built from TRBV2 and TRBJ2-3; 7 positions agree with TRBD1. This CDR3 has 12 residues. Germline assignment: CDR1 SNHLY and CDR2 FYNNEI. The J segment lost 6 bases and the V segment lost 11 bases, leaving 8 bases of the junction unmatched. The CDR3 region is CAGTVGVDTQYF. In DNA form, the CDR3 reads TGTGCCGGGACAGTGGGCGTCGATACGCAGTATTTT.

The chain uses TRBV7-9 and TRBJ1-4, with TRBD1 identical over 7 bases. Trimming took 2 bases from V and 7 from J; bases not matched to a gene: 4. Germline CDR1 SEHNR, CDR2 FQNEAQ (reference sequence). The CDR3 length is 14 residues. As DNA, the CDR3 is TGTGCCAGCAGCTTACGGACAGGAGCTGAAAAACTGTTTTTT. Amino acid sequence: CASSLRTGAEKLFF. The full variable domain, in which reference TRBV7-9 and TRBJ1-4 provide the parts outside the CDR3, is DTGVSQNPRHKITKRGQNVTFRCDPISEHNRLYWYRQTLGQGPEFLTYFQNEAQLEKSRLLSDRFSAERPKGSFSTLEIQRTEQGDSAMYLCASSLRTGAEKLFFGSGTQLSVL.

This clonotype has only a few counts. The chain uses TRBV29-1 and TRBJ1-5; possibly TRBD1 for D (5 bases). The CDR3 consists of 14 residues. Looked up from germline, CDR1 is SQVTM and CDR2 is ANQGSEA. The V end lost 4 bases, the J end lost 0 bases, and 10 bases lay between the germline ends. CDR3 bases: TGCAGCGTTGCTTTTGGGGGTAGCAATCAGCCCCAGCATTTT. Its translation is CSVAFGGSNQPQHF. The variable domain in full, with the rest retrieved from reference TRBV29-1 and TRBJ1-5, is SAVISQKPSRDICQRGTSLTIQCQVDSQVTMMFWYRQQPGQSLTLIATANQGSEATYESGFVIDKFPISRPNLTFSTLTVSNMSPEDSSIYLCSVAFGGSNQPQHFGDGTRLSIL.

The gene calls are TRBV18 and TRBJ2-5, with 7 positions matching TRBD1. The CDR3 is 15 amino acids. CDR1 and CDR2 from the germline V gene are KGHSH and LQKENI. Trimming cost V 3 bases and J 6 bases; bases outside gene matches: 10. The CDR3 nucleotides read TGTGCCAGCTCACCTAATCCAGGGGGACAAAAGACCCAGTACTTC. Translating gives CASSPNPGGQKTQYF.

This clonotype was seen a handful of times. CDR3 amino acids: CASSIEGDEQYF. CDR3 in DNA: TGTGCCAGTAGTATAGAAGGGGACGAGCAGTACTTC. The gene calls are TRBV19 and TRBJ2-7; D is perhaps TRBD1 (5 bases). V lost 0 bases and J 5 bases, leaving 5 bases between the germline ends. The germline V gene has CDR1 LNHDA and CDR2 SQIVND (reference sequence). The CDR3 is 12 residues long.

This clonotype came up many times. The rearrangement joins TRBV7-2 to TRBJ2-7, with TRBD2 identical over 7 bases. Trimming took 4 bases from V and 5 from J; bases not matched to a gene: 8. CDR1 SGHTA and CDR2 FQGNSA come from the germline V gene. CDR3 length: 14 amino acids. The CDR3 is CASSWRAGDDEQYF. Here the CDR3 DNA reads TGTGCCAGCAGCTGGAGGGCGGGAGATGACGAGCAGTACTTC.

This clonotype was recorded a few times. V and J are TRBV6-4 and TRBJ2-1, with D maybe TRBD2 (5 bases). The CDR3 is 16 amino acids. Per germline, CDR1 MRHNA and CDR2 SNTAGT. V lost 6 bases to trimming and J lost 7 bases, with 22 bases between them. CDR3 DNA: TGTGCCAGCAGCCCCCAACGGTCGCGGGTTAGAAATGAGCAGTTCTTC. Translated, it gives CASSPQRSRVRNEQFF.

Ten or more counts support this clonotype. This chain connects TRBV5-1 to TRBJ1-1, with 7 bases lining up with TRBD1. The CDR3 consists of 16 residues. Trimming cost V 6 bases and J 0 bases; bases outside gene matches: 11. Germline V gene sequence: CDR1 SGHRS, CDR2 YFSETQ. CDR3 coding DNA: TGCGCCAGCAAGGGAAACAGGGGAAGGATGAACACTGAAGCTTTCTTT. Its translation is CASKGNRGRMNTEAFF.

The chain employs TRBV11-2 and TRBJ2-5, with TRBD1 identical over 9 bases. The germline V gene has CDR1 SGHAT and CDR2 FQNNGV. Germline trimming cut 5 bases from V and 4 bases from J; bases unmatched to any gene: 5. CDR3 size: 14 residues. The CDR3 sequence is CASSAGTGIETQYF. The CDR3, as DNA: TGTGCCAGCAGCGCCGGGACAGGGATAGAGACCCAGTACTTC.

The gene calls are TRBV20-1 and TRBJ1-5; D not resolved. This CDR3 is built from 14 residues. The germline V and J ends were trimmed by 2 bases and 4 bases, with 12 bases remaining between them. Germline CDR1 DFQATT, CDR2 SNEGSKA (reference sequence). For the CDR3, the DNA is TGCAGTGCTAGATCGGGGATCGGAAATCAGCCCCAGCATTTT. Protein sequence: CSARSGIGNQPQHF.

This clonotype was seen a handful of times. The J gene is TRBJ2-5, the V gene TRBV7-8; a possible D gene is TRBD2 (6 bases). The CDR3 has 15 amino acids. The germline V gene encodes CDR1 SGHVS and CDR2 FQNEAQ. The germline V and J ends were trimmed by 2 bases and 2 bases, with 12 bases remaining between them. For the CDR3, the DNA is TGTGCCAGCAGCTTATGGGGAGGTGATCAAGAGACCCAGTACTTC. Protein: CASSLWGGDQETQYF.

This clonotype has more than one count but fewer than ten. This chain joins TRBV18 and TRBJ2-7; TRBD2 agrees at 13 bases. The germline CDR1 and CDR2 sequences are KGHSH and LQKENI. This CDR3 is 18 amino acids long. Unmatched junction bases numbered 11, after V lost 2 bases and J lost 4 bases. The CDR3 loop reads CASSPTGTRLAGGYEQYF. The CDR3 DNA is TGTGCCAGCTCACCAACAGGTACGCGACTAGCGGGAGGTTACGAGCAGTACTTC.

The V and J genes are TRBV12-3 or TRBV12-4 and TRBJ2-1, with 8 positions matching TRBD2. The CDR3 covers 15 residues. V shed 6 bases and J 2 bases; nucleotides not matched to a gene: 6. CDR3 DNA: TGTGCCAGCAGGCTTACTAGCGGAACCTACAATGAGCAGTTCTTC. It specifies CASRLTSGTYNEQFF.

This clonotype has only a few counts. The rearrangement joins TRBV12-3 or TRBV12-4 to TRBJ1-2; TRBD1 agrees at 8 bases. Germline trimming cut 6 bases from V and 1 base from J; bases unmatched to any gene: 4. This CDR3 contains 14 residues. CDR3 sequence: CASSRTGLNYGYTF. The DNA of the CDR3 is TGTGCCAGCAGCCGGACAGGGCTTAACTATGGCTACACCTTC.

In its sample, this clonotype was seen a few times. The rearrangement uses TRBV5-6 and TRBJ2-1; perhaps TRBD1 as D (5 bases). Per germline, CDR1 SGHDT and CDR2 YYEEEE. The CDR3 length is 15 residues. The V end was cut by 0 bases, the J end by 5 bases, with 12 bases between. CDR3 protein: CASSLGQISHNEQFF. The CDR3 DNA reads as TGTGCCAGCAGCTTGGGACAGATCAGCCACAATGAGCAGTTCTTC.

V gene TRBV5-1 combines with J gene TRBJ2-2; D is perhaps TRBD1 or TRBD2 (5 bases each). Trimming took 1 base from V and 8 from J, leaving 18 bases between them. Germline V lookup: CDR1 SGHRS, CDR2 YFSETQ. This CDR3 contains 16 residues. CDR3 sequence: CASSLPGRAVSGELFF. The DNA for the CDR3 is TGCGCCAGCAGCTTGCCGGGACGCGCCGTTTCGGGGGAGCTGTTTTTT. The full variable domain, completed using reference TRBV5-1 and TRBJ2-2, is KAGVTQTPRYLIKTRGQQVTLSCSPISGHRSVSWYQQTPGQGLQFLFEYFSETQRNKGNFPGRFSGRQFSNSRSEMNVSTLELGDSALYLCASSLPGRAVSGELFFGEGSRLTVL.

The chain uses TRBV7-2 and TRBJ2-1; the D gene could be TRBD1 or TRBD2 (5 bases each). The V end lost 4 bases, the J end lost 7 bases, and 14 bases lay between the germline ends. Germline loops: CDR1 SGHTA, CDR2 FQGNSA. There are 14 residues in the CDR3. CDR3 residues: CASSWSGTKNEQFF. CDR3 in DNA: TGTGCCAGCAGCTGGTCCGGGACCAAGAATGAGCAGTTCTTC. Using reference TRBV7-2 and TRBJ2-1 for the parts outside the CDR3, the full variable domain is GAGVSQSPSNKVTEKGKDVELRCDPISGHTALYWYRQSLGQGLEFLIYFQGNSAPDKSGLPSDRFSAERTGGSVSTLTIQRTQQEDSAVYLCASSWSGTKNEQFFGPGTRLTVL.

The chain is built from TRBV4-3 and TRBJ2-1; D gene uncertain. V was clipped by 0 bases and J by 9 bases, with 18 bases between them. The CDR3 runs to 16 residues. Looked up from germline, CDR1 is LGHNA and CDR2 is YSLEER. CDR3 sequence: CASSQDIDGSYFEQFF. The CDR3 DNA reads as TGCGCCAGCAGCCAAGATATAGACGGTTCCTATTTTGAGCAGTTCTTC.

This clonotype was picked up a small number of times. This rearrangement joins TRBV5-4 to TRBJ2-7, with a tentative D call TRBD1 (6 bases). This CDR3 has 13 residues. Trimming removed 3 bases from V and 3 bases from J, with 10 bases in between. Per germline, CDR1 SGHNT and CDR2 YYREEE (reference sequence). This CDR3 reads CASSSQDSYEQYF. The CDR3 nucleotides read TGTGCCAGCAGCTCACAGGACAGCTACGAGCAGTACTTC.

In its sample, this clonotype was seen a few times. This chain uses TRBV5-5 with TRBJ1-2; 8 bases fit TRBD1. V lost 4 bases and J lost 4; bases outside the gene matches: 3. Germline lookup yields CDR1 SGHKS and CDR2 YYEKEE (reference sequence). The CDR3 is made up of 13 amino acids. The CDR3 DNA sequence: TGTGCCAGCAGCGACAGGGGCTTCTATGGCTACACCTTC. Translating gives CASSDRGFYGYTF.

The chain is built from TRBV5-1 and TRBJ2-6; possibly TRBD1 for D (5 bases). Germline-derived CDR1 and CDR2 are SGHRS and YFSETQ. This CDR3 has 17 amino acids. V was trimmed by 3 bases and J by 1 base, leaving 14 bases between them. CDR3 DNA sequence: TGCGCCAGCAGCTCAATAGGGGCCCTATCTGGGGCCAACGTCCTGACTTTC. This codes for CASSSIGALSGANVLTF.